This record looks at one TCR beta chain sequence and its context. The data were obtained in a study of blood T cell repertoires in COVID-19. CDR3 size: 16 residues. CDR1 is SGHVS, CDR2 FQNEAQ, per germline. Trimming took off 5 bases at V and 5 bases at J, with 21 bases between the two ends. Here immunoSEQ multiplex PCR was the method, and the copy in TCRdb shows in-frame clones only, minus some. The sample records 150,000 to 200,000 clones, approximately 80% being singletons. The TCR sequence derives from a woman aged 50 to 65 who had recovered from COVID-19. The rearrangement links TRBV7-8 to TRBJ2-5; D might be TRBD2 (5 bases). Sequencing used PBMCs or T cells enriched from blood (not recorded which). The CDR3 DNA is TGTGCCAGCAGCCCGAGGGAAGGCTCCCACGGTGAGACCCAGTACTTC. Its protein is CASSPREGSHGETQYF.